Reported below is one T cell receptor (beta chain). The CDR3 is made up of 18 amino acids. The J segment lost 1 base and the V segment lost 2 bases, leaving 12 bases of the junction unmatched. Looked up from germline, CDR1 is SGHVS and CDR2 is FQNEAQ. The data derive from a study of control samples from healthy donors and cancer patients. Produced via immunoSEQ multiplex PCR; TCRdb's table is partial and in-frame only. The data hold over 110,000 clones, with just under 95% observed a single time. The specimen sequenced was blood. The clonotype was recovered from a man aged 30-40 years in good health. The chain combines TRBV7-8 with TRBJ2-3; 7 bases are a match to TRBD2. The CDR3 DNA is TGTGCCAGCAGCTTAAGGAATTCGGGGGAGGGCCGCACAGATACGCAGTATTTT. Translating it yields CASSLRNSGEGRTDTQYF. Full variable domain (remainder filled in from reference TRBV7-8 and TRBJ2-3): GAGVSQSPRYKVAKRGQDVALRCDPISGHVSLFWYQQALGQGPEFLTYFQNEAQLDKSGLPSDRFFAERPEGSVSTLKIQRTQQEDSAVYLCASSLRNSGEGRTDTQYFGPGTRLTVL.